This T cell receptor (beta chain) originates from a study of blood T cell repertoires in COVID-19 (TCRdb year 2020). For context, the study as a whole: The collaborator samples originated in the United States, Italy and Spain and spanned the acute and convalescent phases of COVID-19. The prospective study material was composed of cDNA or gDNA derived from T cells, B-cell-depleted T cells, or PBMCs. Deeply sampled blood TCRbeta repertoires from subjects exposed to, actively infected with, or recovered from COVID-19 were included in the dataset. The samples were drawn from two sources: the first 160 participants of the ongoing ImmuneRACE study, and 1,200 or so subjects contributed by 6 global collaborators. The repertoires were released in a freely available public database intended as a resource for research on the immune response to SARS-CoV-2. Sample metadata almost always included a de-identified subject ID, COVID-19 status, age in years and sex. Where available, HLA class I and class II types were obtained from metadata supplied by the sample provider rather than from assay-based typing. Beyond this particular receptor, the publication reports: The quantity of clinical and demographic metadata differed by source and by participant and was supplied without curation.

The germline V end is reduced by 3 bases and the J end by 3 bases; junction bases left unmatched: 4. The germline V gene provides CDR1 KGHSH and CDR2 LQKENI. Spanning cysteine to phenylalanine, the CDR3 consists of 15 amino acids. CDR3 DNA is the only sequence kept; it has 45 bases, read in frame from the first base. TCRbeta CDR3 regions were amplified from genomic DNA by means of the immunoSEQ Assay, a bias-controlled multiplex PCR. From the authors' description of their analysis: The number of nucleated cells in each sample was estimated by amplification of reference gene primers within the assay. To quantify the absolute abundance of each unique TCRbeta CDR3 rearrangement, sequence reads were collapsed and filtered. For each sample, productive Simpson clonality was calculated by taking the square root of Simpson's diversity index across productive rearrangements. The table was pulled from immuneACCESS by TCRdb, which kept in-frame rearrangements only. Such tables lose some clones; where checked, under half of the loss comes from unresolved V genes, and the rest has no known cause. V and J calls and clone size are those listed in that table; D and trimming were worked out from the DNA. A total of 250,000 to 300,000 clones appear in this sample, more than 80% of them only once. Roughly 3.7% of the sample goes to the ten largest clones.

The collaborating institutions used their own protocols to collect whole blood in K2EDTA tubes. For TCRbeta analysis, collaborators shipped samples as frozen whole blood, isolated PBMCs, or DNA extracted from either of those sample types. A word on this clone: What antigen it recognizes has not been identified. Per-base quality was not reported, and no clone a single base away is much larger than it.

Recombination joined TRBV18 with TRBJ2-5, with 10 bases in between that match TRBD2. This receptor was identified in a woman in her thirties or forties with acute or convalescent COVID-19. The sequenced material came from peripheral blood. The nucleotides read TGTGCCAGCTCACCCCGGAGCGGGGGGGAAGAGACCCAGTACTTC. Translated, this is CASSPRSGGEETQYF.